The 5 T cell receptor beta chains reported below all come from one sample, sequenced in a study of blood T cells in healthy people across ages. With a J-beta primer mix and a sample-barcoded 5' primer, a second PCR ran about 7 to 12 cycles. TCRdb re-called the 5' RACE reads through MiXCR, storing one row per CDR3 protein. The sample records about 1,500,000 distinct CDR3 sequences, roughly 40% being singletons. The source material was blood. These receptors all come from a woman aged 18-29 years in good health.

This rearrangement joins TRBV4-1 to TRBJ2-5; 10 bases map to TRBD2. TRBJ2-7 matches the DNA end more closely, so the J call is doubtful. The CDR3 runs 17 residues. Germline CDR1 is MGHRA and CDR2 is YSYEKL. CDR3 bases: TGCGCCAGCAGCCAAGATTCTAGCGGGGGACGTTACTACGAGCAGTACTTC. It yields the protein CASSQDSSGGRYYEQYF.

This clonotype appeared a few times. The chain carries TRBV12-3 or TRBV12-4 and TRBJ2-1; D unclear. The CDR3 length is 11 residues. V dropped 10 bases and J dropped 6 bases, with 10 bases sitting between them. CDR3 nucleotide sequence: TGTGCCACCCAGAAGGGCAATGAGCAGTTCTTC. It is translated as CATQKGNEQFF.

The chain combines TRBV7-3 with TRBJ2-3; 8 bases agree with TRBD1. The junction had 7 bases not matched to a gene; V was cut back by 4 bases and J by 1 base. Looked up from germline, CDR1 is SGHTA and CDR2 is FQGTGA. CDR3 size: 16 residues. This CDR3 is CASSSQGEVGTDTQYF. The CDR3 DNA reads as TGTGCCAGCAGCTCACAGGGGGAGGTCGGCACAGATACGCAGTATTTT.

V and J are TRBV5-5 and TRBJ1-1; tentatively, D is TRBD1 (5 bases). This CDR3 is built from 20 residues. The germline gives CDR1 SGHKS, CDR2 YYEKEE (reference sequence). Between the trimmed V and J ends, which lost 0 bases and 0 bases, there was a span of 24 bases. CDR3 DNA: TGTGCCAGCAGCTTGGTTTTTGGGCAGGGCTACCGAGGGATGAACACTGAAGCTTTCTTT. This codes for CASSLVFGQGYRGMNTEAFF.

CDR3 protein: CSAPGEIYEQYF. The CDR3 DNA follows: TGCAGTGCCCCCGGGGAGATTTACGAGCAGTACTTC. J is TRBJ2-7 and V is TRBV20-1; a possible D gene is TRBD2 (5 bases). The CDR3 is made up of 12 amino acids. The V and J ends lost 6 bases and 4 bases respectively, with 13 bases between them. From germline, CDR1 is DFQATT and CDR2 SNEGSKA (reference sequence).